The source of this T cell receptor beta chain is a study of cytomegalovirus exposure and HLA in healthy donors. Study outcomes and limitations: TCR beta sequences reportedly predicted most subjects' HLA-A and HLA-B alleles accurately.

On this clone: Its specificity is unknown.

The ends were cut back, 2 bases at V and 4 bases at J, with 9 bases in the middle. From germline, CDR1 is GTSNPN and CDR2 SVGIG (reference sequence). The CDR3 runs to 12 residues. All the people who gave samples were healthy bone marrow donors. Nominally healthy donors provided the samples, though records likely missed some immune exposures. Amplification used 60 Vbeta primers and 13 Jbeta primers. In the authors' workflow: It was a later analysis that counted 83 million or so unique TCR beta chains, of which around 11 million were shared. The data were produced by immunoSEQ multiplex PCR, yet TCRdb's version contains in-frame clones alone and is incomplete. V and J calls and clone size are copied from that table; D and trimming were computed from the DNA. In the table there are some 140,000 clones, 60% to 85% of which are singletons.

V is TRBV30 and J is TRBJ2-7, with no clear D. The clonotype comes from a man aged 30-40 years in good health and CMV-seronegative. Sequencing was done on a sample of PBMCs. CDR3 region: CAWSSGPYEQYF. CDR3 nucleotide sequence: TGTGCCTGGAGTTCTGGGCCTTACGAGCAGTACTTC. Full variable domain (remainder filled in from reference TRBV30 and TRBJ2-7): SQTIHQWPATLVQPVGSPLSLECTVEGTSNPNLYWYRQAAGRGLQLLFYSVGIGQISSEVPQNLSASRPQDRQFILSSKKLLLSDSGFYLCAWSSGPYEQYFGPGTRLTVT.